A single sample gave rise to the 11 T cell receptor beta chains below, sequenced in a study of blood T cell repertoires in COVID-19 (dated by TCRdb to the early 2020s). Library method: the immunoSEQ multiplex PCR assay. TCRdb obtained this table from immuneACCESS and retained in-frame rearrangements with V and J assigned. These tables miss some clones; where compared with another copy, unresolved V genes account for less than half of the shortfall, and the remainder is unexplained. Within this sample are some 160,000 clones, with 83% of them counted one time only. 2% to 2.5% of the sample lies in the top ten. Sequencing was carried out using peripheral blood. The receptors were gathered from a woman of 80 years or more with acute or convalescent COVID-19.

V gene TRBV7-2 combines with J gene TRBJ1-2; 7 bases map to TRBD1. V trimming: 8 bases; J trimming: 7 bases; junction bases outside the gene matches: 13. The CDR3 covers 14 residues. CDR1 is SGHTA, CDR2 FQGNSA, per germline. In nucleotides, the CDR3 is TGTGCCAGCGCGCCCGGCAGGGGGAATCGTGGCTACACCTTC. Its protein is CASAPGRGNRGYTF.

The chain links TRBV5-4 to TRBJ2-3, with 10 bases aligning to TRBD1. This CDR3 has 15 amino acids. With V trimmed by 3 bases and J by 3 bases, 4 bases remained unmatched. CDR1 is SGHNT and CDR2 is YYREEE in the germline V gene (reference sequence). This CDR3 reads CASSWGDRGTDTQYF. The CDR3 bases are TGTGCCAGCAGCTGGGGGGACAGGGGAACAGATACGCAGTATTTT. Based on the CDR3 plus reference TRBV5-4 and TRBJ2-3, the full variable domain is ETGVTQSPTHLIKTRGQQVTLRCSSQSGHNTVSWYQQALGQGPQFIFQYYREEENGRGNFPPRFSGLQFPNYSSELNVNALELDDSALYLCASSWGDRGTDTQYFGPGTRLTVL.

The chain carries TRBV27 and TRBJ2-1; the D gene is possibly TRBD1 (6 bases). The ends were cut back, 3 bases at V and 11 bases at J, with 20 bases in the middle. CDR1 is MNHEY, CDR2 SMNVEV, per germline (reference sequence). The CDR3 is 15 residues long. CDR3 amino acids: CASSLGHPIRGQQFF. The DNA for the CDR3 is TGTGCCAGCAGTTTGGGCCACCCCATCAGGGGCCAGCAGTTCTTC.

In DNA form, the CDR3 reads TGTGCCAGTAGTATCGACAGGGTAAATTCACCCCTCCACTTT. Protein sequence: CASSIDRVNSPLHF. V is TRBV19 and J is TRBJ1-6; TRBD1 matches 7 bases. The CDR3 spans 14 residues. The V and J ends lost 3 bases and 7 bases, in that order; junction bases with no gene match: 3. Germline CDR1 reads LNHDA; CDR2 reads SQIVND (reference sequence).

The rearrangement joins TRBV4-3 to TRBJ2-3; 9 bases fit TRBD2. The CDR3 has 16 residues. Unmatched junction bases numbered 5, after V lost 2 bases and J lost 2 bases. Germline loops: CDR1 LGHNA, CDR2 YSLEER. Here the CDR3 DNA reads TGCGCCAGCAGCCAATTAGCGGGGGTCCCCACAGATACGCAGTATTTT. Amino acid sequence: CASSQLAGVPTDTQYF.

The CDR3: CASSQTTGGSSPLHF. DNA for the CDR3: TGTGCCAGCAGCCAAACTACAGGGGGATCTTCACCCCTCCACTTT. The chain uses TRBV4-2 and TRBJ1-6, with TRBD1 matching 8 bases. CDR3 length: 15 amino acids. The junction had 6 bases not matched to a gene; V was cut back by 2 bases and J by 9 bases. Germline lookup yields CDR1 LGHNA and CDR2 YNFKEQ.

The gene calls are TRBV5-6 and TRBJ2-1; TRBD2 is a possible D gene (5 bases). The CDR3 has 15 amino acids. V was shortened by 3 bases and J by 5 bases, with 15 bases between the two germline ends. The germline V gene encodes CDR1 SGHDT and CDR2 YYEEEE. The CDR3 DNA follows: TGTGCCAGCAGCTCAGGCGGGTGGTTGGACAATGAGCAGTTCTTC. Amino acids: CASSSGGWLDNEQFF.

The chain recombines TRBV5-4 with TRBJ1-1; D is perhaps TRBD1 (5 bases). Looked up from germline, CDR1 is SGHNT and CDR2 is YYREEE (reference sequence). V was cut by 0 bases and J by 5 bases, with 14 bases left in between. The CDR3 covers 15 residues. Written as DNA, the CDR3 is TGTGCCAGCAGCTTGGCCGGGGGTTTATGGACTGAAGCTTTCTTT. This codes for CASSLAGGLWTEAFF. Full variable domain (outside the CDR3, taken from reference TRBV5-4 and TRBJ1-1): ETGVTQSPTHLIKTRGQQVTLRCSSQSGHNTVSWYQQALGQGPQFIFQYYREEENGRGNFPPRFSGLQFPNYSSELNVNALELDDSALYLCASSLAGGLWTEAFFGQGTRLTVV.

The chain links TRBV5-1 to TRBJ1-2; no definite D call. The CDR3 extends over 15 amino acids. V lost 0 bases and J lost 6, with 15 bases in between. Germline V CDR1 and CDR2: SGHRS, YFSETQ. The CDR3 DNA is TGCGCCAGCAGCTTGGGCCCCGGGAGGGAACATGGCTACACCTTC. It specifies CASSLGPGREHGYTF.

The rearrangement links TRBV6-5 to TRBJ2-3; TRBD2 aligns across 7 bases. The germline gives CDR1 MNHEY, CDR2 SVGAGI. The V segment lost 2 bases and the J segment 5 bases; nucleotides outside the gene matches: 1. The CDR3 spans 13 residues. CDR3 in amino acids: CASSYGREDTQYF. In DNA form, the CDR3 reads TGTGCCAGCAGTTACGGGAGGGAAGATACGCAGTATTTT.

This chain uses TRBV28 with TRBJ1-5, with a tentative D call TRBD1 (6 bases). Germline assignment: CDR1 MDHEN and CDR2 SYDVKM. The CDR3 is 17 residues long. V was clipped by 6 bases and J by 1 base, with 19 bases between them. CDR3 nucleotide sequence: TGTGCCAGCAGGACTTTAGACGGACAGCCAAGCAATCAGCCCCAGCATTTT. It encodes CASRTLDGQPSNQPQHF.